A selection of T cell receptor beta chains follows, all from one sample in a study of identical twins. A single record per CDR3 protein comes from TCRdb applying MiXCR to the 5' RACE reads. The sample carries 470,000 or so distinct CDR3 sequences, more than 20% recorded once. The same data also went into a second study, on T cells expressing NK-cell markers.

The sequenced sample consisted of CD4+ T cells sorted from blood. The receptors were sampled from a woman in her late teens or twenties in good health. The CDR3 runs from the conserved cysteine through the conserved F or W. D genes are given only for firm matches. Where a row states a size, it is once, few, many or the class of an expanded clone; other rows omit it.

v_call	j_call	clone_size	d_call	cdr3_aa	cdr3_nt
TRBV20-1	TRBJ2-2	-	TRBD1	CSASDSRGTGELFF	TGCAGTGCTAGCGACAGCAGGGGGACCGGGGAGCTGTTTTTT
TRBV20-1	TRBJ1-4	-	-	CSARAVGAGGTNEKLFF	TGCAGTGCTAGAGCTGTTGGGGCAGGAGGAACTAATGAAAAACTGTTTTTT
TRBV10-3	TRBJ2-2	-	-	CAMRGNQNTGELFF	TGTGCCATGAGGGGTAACCAAAACACCGGGGAGCTGTTTTTT
TRBV20-1	TRBJ1-1	once	-	CSARSPGHTEAFF	TGCAGTGCTAGGAGCCCCGGACACACTGAAGCTTTCTTT
TRBV5-5	TRBJ1-1	-	-	CASSTGGSEAFF	TGTGCCAGCAGCACGGGTGGGAGTGAAGCTTTCTTT
TRBV5-4	TRBJ2-2	-	-	CASSPPTSGELFF	TGTGCCAGCAGCCCCCCGACTAGCGGGGAGCTGTTTTTT
TRBV29-1	TRBJ2-7	few	TRBD1	CSVEAQGAYEQYF	TGCAGCGTTGAAGCACAGGGGGCATACGAGCAGTACTTC
TRBV6-1	TRBJ1-6	few	-	CASSPAGGYLPLHF	TGTGCCAGCAGTCCGGCCGGGGGATACTTACCCCTCCACTTT
TRBV7-9	TRBJ1-1	-	TRBD1	CASSNLGQVEAFF	TGTGCCAGCAGCAATCTTGGACAGGTTGAAGCTTTCTTT
TRBV6-1	TRBJ2-3	-	TRBD1	CASSLRDRHTQYF	TGTGCCAGCAGCCTCCGGGACAGGCATACGCAGTATTTT
TRBV6-5	TRBJ2-7	-	-	CASSYGVSSHEQYF	TGTGCCAGCAGTTACGGAGTCTCCTCACACGAGCAGTACTTC
TRBV5-1	TRBJ2-3	-	TRBD2	CASSSTSATQYF	TGCGCGAGCAGCTCAACTAGCGCTACGCAGTATTTT
TRBV6-2/TRBV6-3	TRBJ2-7	-	TRBD2	CASSYSASGSHEQYF	TGTGCCAGCAGTTACTCGGCTAGCGGGAGCCACGAGCAGTACTTC
TRBV3-1	TRBJ1-1	-	TRBD1	CASSPSLGRGRIGGRTEAFF	TGTGCCAGCAGCCCCTCCCTAGGAAGGGGGCGCATTGGGGGAAGGACTGAAGCTTTCTTT
TRBV10-3	TRBJ2-7	few	-	CAISEIGEQYF	TGTGCCATCAGTGAAATAGGCGAGCAGTACTTC